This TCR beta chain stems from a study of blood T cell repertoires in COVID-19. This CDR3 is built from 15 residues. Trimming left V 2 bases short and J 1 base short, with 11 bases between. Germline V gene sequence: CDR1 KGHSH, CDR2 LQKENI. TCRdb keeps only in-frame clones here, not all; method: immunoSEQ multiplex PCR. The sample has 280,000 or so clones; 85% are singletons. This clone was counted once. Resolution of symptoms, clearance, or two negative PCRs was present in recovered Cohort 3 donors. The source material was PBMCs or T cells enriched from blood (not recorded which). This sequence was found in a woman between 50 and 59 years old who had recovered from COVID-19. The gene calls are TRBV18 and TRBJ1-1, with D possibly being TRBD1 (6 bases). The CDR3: CASSPMQGRNTEAFF. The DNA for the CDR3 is TGTGCCAGCTCACCAATGCAGGGGCGGAACACTGAAGCTTTCTTT.